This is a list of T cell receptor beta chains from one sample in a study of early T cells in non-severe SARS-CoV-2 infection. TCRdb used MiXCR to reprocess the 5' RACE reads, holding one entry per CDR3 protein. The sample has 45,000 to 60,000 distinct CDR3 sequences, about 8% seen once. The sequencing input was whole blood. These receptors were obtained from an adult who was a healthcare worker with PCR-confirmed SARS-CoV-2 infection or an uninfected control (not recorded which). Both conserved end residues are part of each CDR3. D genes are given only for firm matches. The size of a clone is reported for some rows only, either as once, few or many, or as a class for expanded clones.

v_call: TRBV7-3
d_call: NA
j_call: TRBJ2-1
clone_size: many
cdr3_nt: TGTGCCAGCAGCCTTTACCACGGTGAGCAGTTCTTC
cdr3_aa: CASSLYHGEQFF

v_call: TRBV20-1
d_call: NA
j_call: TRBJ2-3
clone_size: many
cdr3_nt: TGCAGTGCTAGTACTAGTAGCACAGATACGCAGTATTTT
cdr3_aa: CSASTSSTDTQYF

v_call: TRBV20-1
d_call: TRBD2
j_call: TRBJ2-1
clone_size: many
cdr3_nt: TGCAGTGCTAGAAGGGCAGCGGGAGGGTCCGACAATGAGCAGTTCTTC
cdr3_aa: CSARRAAGGSDNEQFF

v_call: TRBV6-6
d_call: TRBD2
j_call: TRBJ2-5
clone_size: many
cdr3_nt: TGTGCCAGCGGAGCCTTAGCGGGAAACCAAGAGACCCAGTACTTC
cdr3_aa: CASGALAGNQETQYF

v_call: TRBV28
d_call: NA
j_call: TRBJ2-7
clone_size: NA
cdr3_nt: TGTGCCAGCAGGTCTACAGGGTACCAATCGGCGTACGAGCAGTACTTC
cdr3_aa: CASRSTGYQSAYEQYF

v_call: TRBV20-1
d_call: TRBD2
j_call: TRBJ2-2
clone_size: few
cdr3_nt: TGCAGTGCTAGAGATAGGCTAGCGGGAGAGACCGGGGAGCTGTTTTTT
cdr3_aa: CSARDRLAGETGELFF

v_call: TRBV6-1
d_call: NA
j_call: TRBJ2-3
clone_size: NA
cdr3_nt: TGTGCCAGCAGTGAAGTCCAGCGTAGCACAGATACGCAGTATTTT
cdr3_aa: CASSEVQRSTDTQYF

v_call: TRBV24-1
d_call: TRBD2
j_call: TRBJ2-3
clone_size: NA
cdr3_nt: TGTGCCACCAGTGAATGGGAGGGCGTGGGAGATACGCAGTATTTT
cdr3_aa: CATSEWEGVGDTQYF

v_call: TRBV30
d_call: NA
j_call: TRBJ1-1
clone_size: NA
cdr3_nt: TGTGCCTGGGAGGACAGCCCGAACACTGAAGCTTTCTTT
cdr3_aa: CAWEDSPNTEAFF

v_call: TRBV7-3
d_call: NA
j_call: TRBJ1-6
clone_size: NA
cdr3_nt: TGTGCCAGCAGCCCCCGGGCGGGGGCCTACTCGGCCCTCCACTTT
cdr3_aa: CASSPRAGAYSALHF

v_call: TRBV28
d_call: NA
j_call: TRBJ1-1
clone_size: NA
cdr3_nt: TGTGCCAGCCGGTCCAGGGGTAACACTGAAGCTTTCTTT
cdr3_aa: CASRSRGNTEAFF

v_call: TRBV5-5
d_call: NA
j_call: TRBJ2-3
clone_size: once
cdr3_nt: TGTGCCAGCAGCCTGTACACAGATACGCAGTATTTT
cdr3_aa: CASSLYTDTQYF

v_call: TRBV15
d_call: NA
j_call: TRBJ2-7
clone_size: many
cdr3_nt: TGTGCCACCAGCTCGACGGGGGCACGCGAGCAGTACTTC
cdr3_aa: CATSSTGAREQYF

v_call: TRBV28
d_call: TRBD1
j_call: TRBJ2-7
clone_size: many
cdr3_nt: TGTGCCAGCAGTCCCCGGCGAGGACAGGGGGCCTACGAGCAGTACTTC
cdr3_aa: CASSPRRGQGAYEQYF

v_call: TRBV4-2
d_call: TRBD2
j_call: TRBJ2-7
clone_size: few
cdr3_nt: TGTGCCAGCAGCCAATTGACTAGCCGTAGCTCCTACGAGCAGTACTTC
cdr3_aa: CASSQLTSRSSYEQYF

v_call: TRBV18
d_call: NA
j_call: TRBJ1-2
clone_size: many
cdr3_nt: TGTGCCAGCTCACCACGGGGTTATGGCTACACCTTC
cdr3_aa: CASSPRGYGYTF

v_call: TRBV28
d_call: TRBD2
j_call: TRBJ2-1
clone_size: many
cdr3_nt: TGTGCCAGCAGCGGAGCGGGGTACTCCTACAATGAGCAGTTCTTC
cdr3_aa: CASSGAGYSYNEQFF

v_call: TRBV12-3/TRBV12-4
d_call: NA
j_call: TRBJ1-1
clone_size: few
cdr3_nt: TGTGCCAGCAGTTTCTCCGGGATAGGGACTGAAGCTTTCTTT
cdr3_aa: CASSFSGIGTEAFF

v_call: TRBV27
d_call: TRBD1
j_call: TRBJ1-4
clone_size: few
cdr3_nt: TGTGCCGGAGGGCGCTGGAGGGGGCCTGCAGACGAAAAACTGTTTTTT
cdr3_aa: CAGGRWRGPADEKLFF

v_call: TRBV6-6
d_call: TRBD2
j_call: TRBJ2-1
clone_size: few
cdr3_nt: TGTGCCAGCAGCCAGCCCCGGGGACTAGAGGCTGAGCAGTTCTTC
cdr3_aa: CASSQPRGLEAEQFF

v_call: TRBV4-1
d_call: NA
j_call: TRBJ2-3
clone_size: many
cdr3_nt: TGCGCCAGCAGCCAAATGACAGATACGCAGTATTTT
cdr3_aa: CASSQMTDTQYF

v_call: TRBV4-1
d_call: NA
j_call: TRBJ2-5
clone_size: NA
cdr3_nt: TGCGCCAGCAGCCAAGATACAGCCGCTCTGGAGACCCAGTACTTC
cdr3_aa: CASSQDTAALETQYF

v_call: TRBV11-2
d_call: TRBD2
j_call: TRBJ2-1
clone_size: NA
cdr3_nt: TGTGCCAGCAGCTTAGAAGGGACTAGCGGGACTGATGAGCAGTTCTTC
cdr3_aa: CASSLEGTSGTDEQFF

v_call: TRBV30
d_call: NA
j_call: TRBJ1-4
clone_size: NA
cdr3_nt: TGTGCCTGGAGTGTAGGGCTTCTCCCTAATGAAAAACTGTTTTTT
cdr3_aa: CAWSVGLLPNEKLFF

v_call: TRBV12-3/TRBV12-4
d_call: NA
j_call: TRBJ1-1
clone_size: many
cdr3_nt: TGTGCCAGCAGTCTATCGATGGAAACTGAAGCTTTCTTT
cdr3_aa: CASSLSMETEAFF

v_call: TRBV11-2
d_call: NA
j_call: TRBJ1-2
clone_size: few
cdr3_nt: TGTGCCAGCAGCTTAGATCCCCCGGGACTCCTCTATGGCTACACCTTC
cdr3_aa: CASSLDPPGLLYGYTF

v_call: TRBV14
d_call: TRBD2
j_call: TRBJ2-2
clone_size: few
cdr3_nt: TGTGCCAGCAGCCCCCTGGGACTAGCGGTGAACACCGGGGAGCTGTTTTTT
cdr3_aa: CASSPLGLAVNTGELFF

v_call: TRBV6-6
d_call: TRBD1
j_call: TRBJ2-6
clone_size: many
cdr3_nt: TGTGCCAGCACGGGACAGGGGTCCGGGGCCAACGTCCTGACTTTC
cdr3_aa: CASTGQGSGANVLTF

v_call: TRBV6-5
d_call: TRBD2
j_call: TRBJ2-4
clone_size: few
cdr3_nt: TGTGCCAGCAGTTCACTAGCGGGAGGGAACGAAAACATTCAGTACTTC
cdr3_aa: CASSSLAGGNENIQYF

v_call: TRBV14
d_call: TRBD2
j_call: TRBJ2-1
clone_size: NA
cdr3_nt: TGTGCCAGCAGTCTCCTAGCGGGAGGGGTAGAGCAGTTCTTC
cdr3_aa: CASSLLAGGVEQFF

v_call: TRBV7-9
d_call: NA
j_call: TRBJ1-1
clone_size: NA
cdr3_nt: TGTGCCAGCAGCTTAAACGTCCGGGTAAAGGCTGAAGCTTTCTTT
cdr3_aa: CASSLNVRVKAEAFF

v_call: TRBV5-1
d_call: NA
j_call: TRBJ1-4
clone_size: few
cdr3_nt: TGCGCCAGCAGCTTAACGGGGGCGGGTGAAAAACTGTTTTTT
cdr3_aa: CASSLTGAGEKLFF

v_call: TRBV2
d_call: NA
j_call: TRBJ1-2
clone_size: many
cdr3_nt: TGTGCCAGCACACCTAGGCGGGGGAACTATGGCTACACCTTC
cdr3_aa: CASTPRRGNYGYTF

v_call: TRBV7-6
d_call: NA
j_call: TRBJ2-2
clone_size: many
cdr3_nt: TGTGCCAGCAGCTTTGGGCCCGGGGAGCTGTTTTTT
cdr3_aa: CASSFGPGELFF

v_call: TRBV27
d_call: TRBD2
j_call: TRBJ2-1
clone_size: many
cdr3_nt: TGTGCCAGCAGTCCGAGACTAGCGGGCACCTACAATGAGCAGTTCTTC
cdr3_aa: CASSPRLAGTYNEQFF

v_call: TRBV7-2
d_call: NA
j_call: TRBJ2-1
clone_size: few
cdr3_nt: TGTGCCAGCAGCTTCGGCCGGTATGCCGATGAGCAGTTCTTC
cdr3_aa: CASSFGRYADEQFF

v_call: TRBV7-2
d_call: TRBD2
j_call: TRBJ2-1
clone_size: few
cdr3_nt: TGTGCCAGCAGCCGGGGCGGGCTAGCGGGAGCTAAAGAGCAGTTCTTC
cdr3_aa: CASSRGGLAGAKEQFF

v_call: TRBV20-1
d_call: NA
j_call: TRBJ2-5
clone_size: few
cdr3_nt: TGCAGTGCTAGGAGGGGTGAGACCCAGTACTTC
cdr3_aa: CSARRGETQYF

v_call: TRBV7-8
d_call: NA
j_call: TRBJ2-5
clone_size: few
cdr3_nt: TGTGCCAGCAGCTCAGAAGGAGAGACCCAGTACTTC
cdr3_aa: CASSSEGETQYF

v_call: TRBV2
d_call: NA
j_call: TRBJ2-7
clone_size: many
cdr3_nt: TGTGCCAGCAGTGAGCAGGAAGGGTACGAGCAGTACTTC
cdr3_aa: CASSEQEGYEQYF

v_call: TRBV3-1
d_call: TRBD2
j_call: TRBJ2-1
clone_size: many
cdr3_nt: TGTGCCAGCCAACCCAGGCTAGCGGAGAACAATGAGCAGTTCTTC
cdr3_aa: CASQPRLAENNEQFF

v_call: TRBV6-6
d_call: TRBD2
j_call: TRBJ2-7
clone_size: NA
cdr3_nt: TGTGCCAGCAGTCGACTAGCTTCCTACGGGCAGTACTTC
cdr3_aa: CASSRLASYGQYF

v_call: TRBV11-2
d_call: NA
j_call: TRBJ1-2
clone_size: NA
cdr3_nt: TGTGCCAGCAGCACCGACAGAGCTAACTATGGCTACACCTTC
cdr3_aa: CASSTDRANYGYTF

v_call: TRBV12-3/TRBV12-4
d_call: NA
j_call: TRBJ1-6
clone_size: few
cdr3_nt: TGTGCCAGCAGGGGGTCGGGGGGGTATTCACCCCTCCACTTT
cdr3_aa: CASRGSGGYSPLHF

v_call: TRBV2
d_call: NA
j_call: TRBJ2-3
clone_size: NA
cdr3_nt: TGTGCCAGCAGTTCCACCACAAATACGCAGTATTTT
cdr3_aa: CASSSTTNTQYF

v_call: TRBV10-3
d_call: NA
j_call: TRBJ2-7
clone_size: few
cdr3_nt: TGTGCCATCAGTGAGACAGGTCAGGAGCAGTACTTC
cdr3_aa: CAISETGQEQYF

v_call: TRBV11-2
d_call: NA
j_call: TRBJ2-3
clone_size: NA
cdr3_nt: TGTGCCAGCGAGAGAGGAGGGGGCACAGATACGCAGTATTTT
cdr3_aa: CASERGGGTDTQYF

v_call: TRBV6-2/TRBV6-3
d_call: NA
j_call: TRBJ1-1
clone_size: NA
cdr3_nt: TGTGCCAGAAGTTACCCGGTGGCCCGAGGAGAAGTTTTCTTT
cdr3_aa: CARSYPVARGEVFF

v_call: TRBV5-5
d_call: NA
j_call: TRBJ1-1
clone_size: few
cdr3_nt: TGTGCCACCCAGCTTGGTCAGGACACTGAAGCTTTCTTT
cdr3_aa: CATQLGQDTEAFF

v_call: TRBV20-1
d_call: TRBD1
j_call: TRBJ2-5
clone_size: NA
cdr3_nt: TGCAGTGCTAGACCGAGACAGGGGATAGGAGAGACCCAGTACTTC
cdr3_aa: CSARPRQGIGETQYF